The present entry profiles one T cell receptor (beta chain) with its context. Time point in this sample: pre-treatment sample, taken before nivolumab and TIL therapy. Patients were adults with stage 4 NSCLC. Sequencing used immunoSEQ v3. The table came from immunoSEQ multiplex PCR; TCRdb's copy has only in-frame clones and leaves some out. In the table there are about 17,000 clones, 80% to 90% of which are singletons. This entry comes from a study of TIL therapy for anti-PD-1-resistant metastatic lung cancer. As for the study in general: Median tumor PD-L1 proportion score was 6%. Several tumors were EGFR-mutant and two were ALK-rearranged.

The CDR3 has 15 amino acids. The V segment lost 2 bases and the J segment 4 bases; nucleotides outside the gene matches: 6. Germline V CDR1 and CDR2: SGDLS, YYNGEE. The rearrangement links TRBV9 to TRBJ1-3, with 7 bases matching TRBD1. This sequence originates from a person between 25 and 80 years old with non-small cell lung cancer. The sample here was blood, taken at baseline. The CDR3, as DNA: TGTGCCAGCAGCGTTGAGGGGGCTCCGGGAAACACCATATATTTT. Amino acids: CASSVEGAPGNTIYF.